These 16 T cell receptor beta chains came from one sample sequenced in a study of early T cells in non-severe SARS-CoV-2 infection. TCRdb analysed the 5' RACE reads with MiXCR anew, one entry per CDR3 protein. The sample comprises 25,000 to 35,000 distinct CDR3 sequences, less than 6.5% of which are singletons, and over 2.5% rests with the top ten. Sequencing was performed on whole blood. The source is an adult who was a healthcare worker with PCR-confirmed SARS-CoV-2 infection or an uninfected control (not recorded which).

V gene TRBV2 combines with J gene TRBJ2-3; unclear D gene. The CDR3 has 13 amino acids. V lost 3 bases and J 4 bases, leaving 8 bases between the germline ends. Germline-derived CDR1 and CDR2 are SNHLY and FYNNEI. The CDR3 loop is CASSENHPDTQYF. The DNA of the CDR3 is TGTGCCAGCAGTGAGAACCACCCAGATACGCAGTATTTT.

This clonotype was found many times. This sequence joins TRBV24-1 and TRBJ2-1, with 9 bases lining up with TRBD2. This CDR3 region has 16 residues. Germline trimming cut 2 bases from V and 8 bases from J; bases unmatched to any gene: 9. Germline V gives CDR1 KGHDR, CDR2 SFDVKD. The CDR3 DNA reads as TGTGCCACCAGTGATTCGGGGCTAGCGGGAATTGATGAGCAGTTCTTC. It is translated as CATSDSGLAGIDEQFF.

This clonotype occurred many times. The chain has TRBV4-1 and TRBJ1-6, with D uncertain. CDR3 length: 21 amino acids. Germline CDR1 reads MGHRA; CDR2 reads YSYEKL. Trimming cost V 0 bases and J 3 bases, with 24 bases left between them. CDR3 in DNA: TGCGCCAGCAGCCAAGAACTTCATCCAATGGGTGGGCCGGTCTATAATTCACCCCTCCACTTT. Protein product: CASSQELHPMGGPVYNSPLHF.

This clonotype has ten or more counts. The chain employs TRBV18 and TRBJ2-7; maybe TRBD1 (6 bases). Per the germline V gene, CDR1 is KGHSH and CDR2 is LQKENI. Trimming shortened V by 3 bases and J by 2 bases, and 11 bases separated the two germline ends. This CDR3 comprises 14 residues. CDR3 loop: CASSPGTQTYEQYF. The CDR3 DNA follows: TGTGCCAGCTCACCCGGGACACAAACCTACGAGCAGTACTTC.

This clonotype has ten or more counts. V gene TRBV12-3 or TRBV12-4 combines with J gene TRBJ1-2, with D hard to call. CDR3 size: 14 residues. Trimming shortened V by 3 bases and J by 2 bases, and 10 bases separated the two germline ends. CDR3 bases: TGTGCCAGCAGTTTTGGCATCGGAAACTATGGCTACACCTTC. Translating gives CASSFGIGNYGYTF.

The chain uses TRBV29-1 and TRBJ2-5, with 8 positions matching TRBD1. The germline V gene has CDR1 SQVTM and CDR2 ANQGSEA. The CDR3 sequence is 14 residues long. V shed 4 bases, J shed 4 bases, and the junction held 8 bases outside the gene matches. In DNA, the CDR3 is TGCAGCGTTGGAGAGGACAGGGTGGGAGAGACCCAGTACTTC. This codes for CSVGEDRVGETQYF.

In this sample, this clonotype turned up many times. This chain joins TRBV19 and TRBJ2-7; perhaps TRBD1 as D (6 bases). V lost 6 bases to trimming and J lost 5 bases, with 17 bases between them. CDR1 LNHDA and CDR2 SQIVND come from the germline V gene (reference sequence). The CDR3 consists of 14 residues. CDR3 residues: CASSGTGTSDEQYF. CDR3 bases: TGTGCCAGTAGCGGTACCGGGACATCGGACGAGCAGTACTTC.

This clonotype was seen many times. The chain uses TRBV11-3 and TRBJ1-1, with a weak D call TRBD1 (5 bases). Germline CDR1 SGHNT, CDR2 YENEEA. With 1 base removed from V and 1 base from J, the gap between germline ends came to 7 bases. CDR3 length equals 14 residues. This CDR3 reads CASSLGRGNTEAFF. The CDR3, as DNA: TGTGCCAGCAGCTTAGGGAGGGGGAACACTGAAGCTTTCTTT.

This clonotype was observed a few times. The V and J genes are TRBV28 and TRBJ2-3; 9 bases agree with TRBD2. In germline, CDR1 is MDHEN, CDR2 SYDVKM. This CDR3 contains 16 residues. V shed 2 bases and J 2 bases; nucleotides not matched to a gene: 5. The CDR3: CASSLLAGGFTDTQYF. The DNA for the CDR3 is TGTGCCAGCAGTTTACTCGCGGGGGGGTTCACAGATACGCAGTATTTT.

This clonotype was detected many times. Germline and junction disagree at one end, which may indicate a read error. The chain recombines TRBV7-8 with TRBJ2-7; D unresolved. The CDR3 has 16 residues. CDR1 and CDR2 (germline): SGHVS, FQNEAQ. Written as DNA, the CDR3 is TGTGCCAGCAGATTAGCCTCGGCTAGTATGGTACCCGAGCAGTACTTC. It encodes CASRLASASMVPEQYF.

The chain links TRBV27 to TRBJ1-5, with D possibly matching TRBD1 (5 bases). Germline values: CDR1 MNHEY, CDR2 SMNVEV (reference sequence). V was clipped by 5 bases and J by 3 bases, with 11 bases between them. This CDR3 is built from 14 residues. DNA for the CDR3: TGTGCCAGCAGTCCCTACAGGATCAATCAGCCCCAGCATTTT. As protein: CASSPYRINQPQHF.

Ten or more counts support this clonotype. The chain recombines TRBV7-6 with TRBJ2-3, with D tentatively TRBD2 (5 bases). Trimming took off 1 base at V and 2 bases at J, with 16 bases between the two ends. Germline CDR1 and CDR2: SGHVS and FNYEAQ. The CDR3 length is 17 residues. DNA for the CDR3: TGTGCCAGCAGCTTAGATCAACGGGGTCGTCTCACAGATACGCAGTATTTT. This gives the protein CASSLDQRGRLTDTQYF.

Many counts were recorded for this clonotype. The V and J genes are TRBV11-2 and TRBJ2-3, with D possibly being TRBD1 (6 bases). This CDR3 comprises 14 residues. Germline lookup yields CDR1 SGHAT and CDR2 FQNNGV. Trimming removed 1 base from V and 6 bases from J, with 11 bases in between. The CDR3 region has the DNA TGTGCCAGCAGCTTAGTGGGGGCGGCGGATACGCAGTATTTT. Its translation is CASSLVGAADTQYF.

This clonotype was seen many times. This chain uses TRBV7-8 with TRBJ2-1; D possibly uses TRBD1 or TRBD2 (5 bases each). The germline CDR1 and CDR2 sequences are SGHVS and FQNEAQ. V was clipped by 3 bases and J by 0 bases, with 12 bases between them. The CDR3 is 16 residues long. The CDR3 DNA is TGTGCCAGCAGCTTTAGAGGGGTGGACTCCTACAATGAGCAGTTCTTC. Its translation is CASSFRGVDSYNEQFF.

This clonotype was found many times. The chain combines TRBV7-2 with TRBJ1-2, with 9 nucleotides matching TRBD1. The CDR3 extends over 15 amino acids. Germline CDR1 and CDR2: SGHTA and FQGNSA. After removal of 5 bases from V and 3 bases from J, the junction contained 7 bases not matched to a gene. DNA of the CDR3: TGTGCCAGCAGCGCACAGGGGGCAGTGGACTATGGCTACACCTTC. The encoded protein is CASSAQGAVDYGYTF.

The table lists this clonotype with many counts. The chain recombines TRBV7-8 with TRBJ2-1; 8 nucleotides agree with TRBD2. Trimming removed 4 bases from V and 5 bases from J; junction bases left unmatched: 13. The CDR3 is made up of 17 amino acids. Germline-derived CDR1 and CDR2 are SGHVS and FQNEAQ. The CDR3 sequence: CASSYFPGLGGNNEQFF. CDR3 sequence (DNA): TGTGCCAGCAGCTATTTCCCGGGACTAGGGGGGAACAATGAGCAGTTCTTC. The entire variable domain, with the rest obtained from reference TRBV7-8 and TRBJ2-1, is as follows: GAGVSQSPRYKVAKRGQDVALRCDPISGHVSLFWYQQALGQGPEFLTYFQNEAQLDKSGLPSDRFFAERPEGSVSTLKIQRTQQEDSAVYLCASSYFPGLGGNNEQFFGPGTRLTVL.